These 19 T cell receptor beta chains share one sample of origin, sequenced in a study of CD8 T cells in ankylosing spondylitis. Each CDR3 protein is one row after TCRdb ran MiXCR on the 5' RACE reads. There are about 240,000 distinct CDR3 sequences in the sample; around 10% occur only once, and under 7% lies in the top ten. Sequencing input: blood, either unsorted or a sorted T cell fraction (not recorded which). The source is a male donor with ankylosing spondylitis or in good health (not recorded which).

This clonotype was detected ten times or more. The genes are TRBV9 and TRBJ2-5; perhaps TRBD2 as D (5 bases). Trimming stripped 3 bases from V and 3 bases from J, with 18 bases between. The CDR3 contains 16 residues. The V gene's germline CDR1 is SGDLS and CDR2 YYNGEE. CDR3 in amino acids: CASSAGLRGREETQYF. Written as DNA, the CDR3 is TGTGCCAGCAGCGCGGGTTTAAGAGGGCGAGAAGAGACCCAGTACTTC.

This clonotype was counted ten times or more. The chain is built from TRBV12-3 or TRBV12-4 and TRBJ1-1; TRBD1 might be the D (6 bases). Trimming shortened V by 4 bases and J by 9 bases, and 12 bases separated the two germline ends. This CDR3 region has 12 residues. In nucleotides, the CDR3 is TGTGCCAGCAGTTCATTCACAGGGAAAGCTTTCTTT. Its translation is CASSSFTGKAFF.

The sample holds a few counts of this clonotype. The chain recombines TRBV28 with TRBJ2-4; no definite D call. Trimming stripped 5 bases from V and 0 bases from J, with 11 bases between. Germline values: CDR1 MDHEN, CDR2 SYDVKM. The CDR3 has 15 residues. The CDR3 region is CASSRHPKAKNIQYF. The CDR3 nucleotides read TGTGCCAGCAGTAGGCATCCTAAAGCCAAAAACATTCAGTACTTC.

The chain couples TRBV5-6 to TRBJ2-1; 8 bases match TRBD2. CDR3 length equals 15 residues. Germline V gene data show CDR1 as SGHDT and CDR2 as YYEEEE. The V gene end was trimmed by 2 bases and the J gene end by 3 bases; junction bases not matched to a gene: 4. Written as DNA, the CDR3 is TGTGCCAGCAGCTTCGGGGGGGGCGGCTACAATGAGCAGTTCTTC. Amino acid sequence: CASSFGGGGYNEQFF.

The chain employs TRBV5-1 and TRBJ2-3; D is possibly TRBD2 (5 bases). The CDR3 sequence is 13 residues long. Trimming removed 5 bases at V and 1 base at J, with 8 bases between. Germline CDR1 is SGHRS and CDR2 is YFSETQ. Here the CDR3 reads CASSREGTDTQYF. Here the CDR3 DNA reads TGCGCCAGCAGTCGGGAAGGCACAGATACGCAGTATTTT.

As to this clonotype: One base away lies a much larger clone, so this may be a sequencing read error. The chain has TRBV24-1 and TRBJ1-1, with 10 bases matching TRBD1. This CDR3 has 12 amino acids. Germline values: CDR1 KGHDR, CDR2 SFDVKD. CDR3 nucleotide sequence: TGTACCACCAGTGATCCCGGGACAGGGGTTTTCTTT. Translation gives CTTSDPGTGVFF.

This clonotype was observed at least ten times. The chain links TRBV5-5 to TRBJ2-5, with D possibly being TRBD1 (5 bases). The length of the CDR3 is 13 residues. The germline V and J ends were trimmed by 4 bases and 5 bases, with 12 bases remaining between them. Germline assignment: CDR1 SGHKS and CDR2 YYEKEE (reference sequence). This CDR3 is CASSLDTGETQYF. CDR3 sequence (DNA): TGTGCCAGCAGCCTGGACACTGGGGAGACCCAGTACTTC.

This clonotype has a count of ten or more. This CDR3 reads CASMGQGYANEQFF. The CDR3 nucleotides are TGCGCCAGCATGGGACAGGGGTACGCCAATGAGCAGTTCTTC. The rearrangement joins TRBV5-1 to TRBJ2-1, with 10 bases aligning to TRBD1. V gave up 6 bases and J gave up 6 bases; unmatched junction bases: 6. The CDR3 sequence is 14 residues long. Per the germline V gene, CDR1 is SGHRS and CDR2 is YFSETQ.

This clonotype was counted many times. J is TRBJ2-7 and V is TRBV5-1; 10 nucleotides align to TRBD2. Germline values: CDR1 SGHRS, CDR2 YFSETQ. CDR3 length equals 14 residues. The V and J ends lost 3 bases and 6 bases, in that order; junction bases with no gene match: 6. CDR3 DNA sequence: TGCGCCAGCAGCTACGCTAGCGGGAGCCCCGAGCAGTACTTC. It is translated as CASSYASGSPEQYF.

The rearrangement joins TRBV7-2 to TRBJ1-1; D possibly corresponds to TRBD1 (6 bases). The CDR3 spans 15 residues. The germline CDR1 and CDR2 sequences are SGHTA and FQGNSA. Trimming removed 8 bases from V and 2 bases from J, with 18 bases in between. CDR3: CASGLLGALNTEAFF. CDR3 coding DNA: TGTGCCAGCGGCCTTTTGGGGGCCTTAAACACTGAAGCTTTCTTT.

In this sample, this clonotype turned up many times. The chain combines TRBV10-3 with TRBJ2-7; 7 bases match TRBD1. There are 13 residues in the CDR3. Germline-derived CDR1 and CDR2 are ENHRY and SYGVKD. V was clipped by 5 bases and J by 4 bases; unmatched bases: 5. The CDR3 reads CAISPTGIYEQYF. The CDR3 region has the DNA TGTGCCATCAGTCCGACAGGGATATACGAGCAGTACTTC.

This clonotype was seen at least ten times. The rearrangement joins TRBV27 to TRBJ2-3, with 7 bases identical to TRBD2. The V gene end was trimmed by 3 bases and the J gene end by 0 bases; junction bases not matched to a gene: 3. Germline values: CDR1 MNHEY, CDR2 SMNVEV (reference sequence). The CDR3 extends over 15 amino acids. The CDR3 is CASSLGGGSTDTQYF. CDR3 coding DNA: TGTGCCAGCAGTTTGGGGGGGGGAAGCACAGATACGCAGTATTTT.

A remark on this clonotype: It may be a read error: a sequence one base away is much more abundant. The rearrangement uses TRBV5-1 and TRBJ1-1; D remains ambiguous. CDR3 length: 11 amino acids. V was cut by 6 bases and J by 1 base, with 4 bases left in between. Germline V gene lookup returns CDR1 SGHRS and CDR2 YFSETQ. For the CDR3, the DNA is TGCGCCAGCAACGAGAACACTGAAGCTTTCTTT. Protein product: CASNENTEAFF.

This clonotype was observed many times. V usage is TRBV20-1 and J usage is TRBJ1-1; the match to TRBD1 covers 7 bases. Germline CDR1 reads DFQATT; CDR2 reads SNEGSKA (reference sequence). The CDR3 is 12 residues long. V dropped 6 bases and J dropped 1; count of bases not matched to a gene: 2. The CDR3 DNA reads as TGCAGTGCCGACAGGGAGAACACTGAAGCTTTCTTT. Translation: CSADRENTEAFF.

This clonotype was counted ten times or more. V gene TRBV10-3 combines with J gene TRBJ1-5, with TRBD1 matching 7 bases. The ends lost 6 bases at V and 4 bases at J; junction bases unmatched: 3. CDR3 length: 13 amino acids. CDR1 ENHRY and CDR2 SYGVKD come from the germline V gene. CDR3 sequence: CAIRLDRNQPQHF. CDR3 in DNA: TGTGCCATCAGACTGGACAGGAATCAGCCCCAGCATTTT.

This clonotype was recorded at least ten times. The chain has TRBV25-1 and TRBJ1-1; 8 bases match TRBD1. Germline values: CDR1 MGHDK, CDR2 SYGVNS. The CDR3 loop spans 14 amino acids. Trimming cost V 4 bases and J 3 bases; bases outside gene matches: 4. For the CDR3, the DNA is TGTGCCAGCAGTGCCCGGACAGGGCACACTGAAGCTTTCTTT. Its translation is CASSARTGHTEAFF.

This clonotype was counted at least ten times. Written as DNA, the CDR3 is TGTGCCAGCAGCTTAGACGCTAGCGGGCCTGGGGAGCAGTACTTC. Translation: CASSLDASGPGEQYF. The chain recombines TRBV7-6 with TRBJ2-7, with 8 bases lining up with TRBD2. This CDR3 has 15 residues. The V and J ends lost 1 base and 7 bases, in that order; junction bases with no gene match: 9. Germline-derived CDR1 and CDR2 are SGHVS and FNYEAQ.

This clonotype was observed many times. The J gene is TRBJ2-7, the V gene TRBV9, with 8 bases identical to TRBD1. Unmatched junction bases numbered 7, after V lost 4 bases and J lost 1 base. Germline V gives CDR1 SGDLS, CDR2 YYNGEE. The CDR3 is made up of 15 amino acids. Written as DNA, the CDR3 is TGTGCCAGCAGCCCCAACGACAGGGGTTCCTACGAGCAGTACTTC. Translating gives CASSPNDRGSYEQYF. Full variable domain (outside the CDR3, taken from reference TRBV9 and TRBJ2-7): DSGVTQTPKHLITATGQRVTLRCSPRSGDLSVYWYQQSLDQGLQFLIQYYNGEERAKGNILERFSAQQFPDLHSELNLSSLELGDSALYFCASSPNDRGSYEQYFGPGTRLTVT.

The genes are TRBV19 and TRBJ2-5; D is possibly TRBD2 (6 bases). CDR1 is LNHDA, CDR2 SQIVND, per germline (reference sequence). V was cut by 7 bases and J by 7 bases, with 10 bases left in between. This CDR3 is built from 11 residues. CDR3 nucleotides: TGTGCCAGTATTCAGGAGGGGACCCAGTACTTC. It translates to CASIQEGTQYF.